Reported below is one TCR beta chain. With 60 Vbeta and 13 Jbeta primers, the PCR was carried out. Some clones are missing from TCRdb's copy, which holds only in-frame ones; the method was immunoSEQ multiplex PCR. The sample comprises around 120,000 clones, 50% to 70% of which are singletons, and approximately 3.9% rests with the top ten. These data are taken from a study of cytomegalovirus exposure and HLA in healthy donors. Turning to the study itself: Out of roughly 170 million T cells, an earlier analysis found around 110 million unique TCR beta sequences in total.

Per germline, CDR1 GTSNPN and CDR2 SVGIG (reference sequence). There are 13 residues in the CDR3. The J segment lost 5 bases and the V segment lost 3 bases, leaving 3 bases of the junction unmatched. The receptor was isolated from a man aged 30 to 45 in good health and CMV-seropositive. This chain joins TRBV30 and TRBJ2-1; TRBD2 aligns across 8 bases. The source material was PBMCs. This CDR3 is CAWSQLADNEQFF. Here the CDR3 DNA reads TGTGCCTGGAGCCAACTAGCGGACAATGAGCAGTTCTTC.